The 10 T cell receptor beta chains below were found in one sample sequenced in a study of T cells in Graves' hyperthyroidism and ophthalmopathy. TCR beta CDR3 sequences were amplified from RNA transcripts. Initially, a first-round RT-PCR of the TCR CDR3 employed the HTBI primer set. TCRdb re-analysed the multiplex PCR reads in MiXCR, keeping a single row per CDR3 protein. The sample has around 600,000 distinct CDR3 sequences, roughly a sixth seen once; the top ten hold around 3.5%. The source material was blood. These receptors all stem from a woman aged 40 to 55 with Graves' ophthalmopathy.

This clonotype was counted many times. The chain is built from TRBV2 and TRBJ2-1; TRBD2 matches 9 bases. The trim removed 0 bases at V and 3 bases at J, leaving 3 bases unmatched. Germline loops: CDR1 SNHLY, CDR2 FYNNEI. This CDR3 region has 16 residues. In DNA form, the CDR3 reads TGTGCCAGCAGTGAAGCCGGTAGCGGGAGCTACAATGAGCAGTTCTTC. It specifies CASSEAGSGSYNEQFF.

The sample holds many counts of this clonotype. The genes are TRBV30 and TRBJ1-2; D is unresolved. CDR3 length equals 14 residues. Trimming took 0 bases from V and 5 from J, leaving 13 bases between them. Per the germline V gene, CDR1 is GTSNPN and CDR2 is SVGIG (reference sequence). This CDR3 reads CAWSVGVVGYGYTF. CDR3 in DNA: TGTGCCTGGAGTGTAGGTGTTGTGGGATATGGCTACACCTTC.

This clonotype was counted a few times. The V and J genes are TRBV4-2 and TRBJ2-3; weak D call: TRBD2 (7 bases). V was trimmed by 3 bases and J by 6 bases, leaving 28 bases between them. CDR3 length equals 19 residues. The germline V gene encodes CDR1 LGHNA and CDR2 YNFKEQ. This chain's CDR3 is CASSHAGESGGPAPDTQYF. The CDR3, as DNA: TGTGCCAGCAGCCACGCTGGCGAGTCGGGGGGCCCCGCACCCGATACGCAGTATTTT.

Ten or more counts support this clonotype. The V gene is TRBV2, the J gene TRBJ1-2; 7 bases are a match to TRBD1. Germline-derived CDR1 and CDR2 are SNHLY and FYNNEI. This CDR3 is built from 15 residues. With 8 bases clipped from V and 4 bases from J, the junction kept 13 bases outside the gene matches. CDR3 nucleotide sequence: TGTGCCAGCTGGGGGAGAGGGGGCGCTGCCTATGGCTACACCTTC. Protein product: CASWGRGGAAYGYTF. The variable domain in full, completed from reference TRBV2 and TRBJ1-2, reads EPEVTQTPSHQVTQMGQEVILRCVPISNHLYFYWYRQILGQKVEFLVSFYNNEISEKSEIFDDQFSVERPDGSNFTLKIRSTKLEDSAMYFCASWGRGGAAYGYTFGSGTRLTVV.

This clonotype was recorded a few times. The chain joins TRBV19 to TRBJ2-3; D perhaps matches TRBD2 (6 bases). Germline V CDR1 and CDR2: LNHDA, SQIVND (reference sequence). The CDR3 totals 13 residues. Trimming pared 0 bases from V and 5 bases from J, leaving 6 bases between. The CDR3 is CASSIEGGDTQYF. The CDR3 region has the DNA TGTGCCAGTAGTATAGAGGGAGGAGATACGCAGTATTTT.

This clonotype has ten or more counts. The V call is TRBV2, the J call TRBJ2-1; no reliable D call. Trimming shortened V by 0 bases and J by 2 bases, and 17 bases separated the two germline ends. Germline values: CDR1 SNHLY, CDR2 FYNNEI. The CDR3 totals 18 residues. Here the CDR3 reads CASSEASSWRPTYNEQFF. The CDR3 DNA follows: TGTGCCAGCAGTGAAGCGAGTAGTTGGAGACCCACCTACAATGAGCAGTTCTTC.

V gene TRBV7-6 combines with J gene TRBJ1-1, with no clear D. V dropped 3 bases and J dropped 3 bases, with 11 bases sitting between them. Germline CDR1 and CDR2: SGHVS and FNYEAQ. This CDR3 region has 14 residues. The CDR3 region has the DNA TGTGCCAGCAGCTTTCCCGGGATATACACTGAAGCTTTCTTT. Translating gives CASSFPGIYTEAFF.

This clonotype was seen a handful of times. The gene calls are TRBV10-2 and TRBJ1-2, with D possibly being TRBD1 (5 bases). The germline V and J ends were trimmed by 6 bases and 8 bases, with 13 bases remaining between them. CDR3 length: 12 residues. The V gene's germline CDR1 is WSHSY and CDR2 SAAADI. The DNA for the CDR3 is TGCGCCAGCAGCGGGGGTCAGGGAGGCTACACCTTC. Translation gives CASSGGQGGYTF.

DNA for the CDR3: TGTGCCAGCAGCCCCCTCGGACAGGGAAGCGGGTACGAGCAGTACTTC. It encodes CASSPLGQGSGYEQYF. V usage is TRBV6-2 or TRBV6-3 and J usage is TRBJ2-7, with 8 bases identical to TRBD1. Losses at the gene ends were 6 bases for V and 4 bases for J; bases not matched to a gene: 14. The CDR3 runs to 16 residues. Per germline, CDR1 MNHEY and CDR2 SVGEGT.

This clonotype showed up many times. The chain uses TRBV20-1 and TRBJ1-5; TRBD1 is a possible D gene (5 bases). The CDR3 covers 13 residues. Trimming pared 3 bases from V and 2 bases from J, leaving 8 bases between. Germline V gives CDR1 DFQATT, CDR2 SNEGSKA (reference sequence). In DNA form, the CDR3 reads TGCAGTGCTAGCCGGGACGGCAATCAGCCCCAGCATTTT. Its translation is CSASRDGNQPQHF.